The T cell receptor beta chain under discussion was sequenced for a study of Ad26.COV2.S vaccination and SARS-CoV-2 variants (dated by TCRdb to about 2021). For context, the study as a whole: Donors in the vaccine arm were drawn from COV1001, a multicentre, randomized, double-blind, placebo-controlled phase I-IIa trial testing Ad26.COV2.S in healthy adults. Ad26.COV2.S was administered intramuscularly at a dose of 5x10^10 or 1x10^11 viral particles, either as one shot or as two shots given 56 days apart. The specificity and breadth of SARS-CoV-2-reactive T cell receptors after Ad26.COV2.S vaccination were assessed by TCRbeta repertoire sequencing. The TCR-sequenced set comprised about 32 samples: about 19 Ad26.COV2.S vaccine recipients, 5 placebo recipients and 8 SARS-CoV-2 convalescent individuals. Participants in the trial were split at random into five groups of five each, receiving low-dose or high-dose Ad26.COV2.S once or twice, or else placebo on both occasions. Investigators remained blinded to trial group allocation during experiments and outcome assessment.

Concerning this clone: The target of this receptor is not known. There are no base qualities to consult, and no much larger clone falls within one base.

The immunoSEQ Assay was the method used to sequence TCRbeta CDR3 regions. After extraction, genomic DNA underwent amplification by bias-controlled multiplex PCR, followed by high-throughput sequencing. Per the authors' processing: To quantify the absolute abundance of each unique TCRbeta CDR3 region, sequences were collapsed and filtered. T cell fraction was estimated by normalizing TCRbeta template counts to usable DNA, with usable DNA measured through amplification of reference genes found in all nucleated cells. Repertoire TCRs were annotated as SARS-CoV-2-specific when V gene, CDR3 amino acid sequence and J gene were exactly matched to a known reactive TCR set. MIRA supplied the reference SARS-CoV-2 TCR set, which was filtered for enrichment in COVID-19-positive ImmuneCODE repertoires so that public or cross-reactive TCRs were removed. Based on the MIRA antigens, annotated TCRs were further analysed at the level of specific ORF or position within ORF. Breadth was defined as annotated unique rearrangements over total unique productive rearrangements; depth was the summed frequency of those rearrangements. Two-sided Wilcoxon rank-sum tests were applied when comparing TCR breadth between groups. TCRdb carries this immuneACCESS record with in-frame sequences only. Its versions omit some clonotypes, under half of them owing to an unresolved V gene in the studies checked, with the rest unexplained. That table furnishes V, J and clone size, whereas the DNA furnished D and trimming. This sample is represented by 300,000 to 400,000 clones; approximately 80% of them were singletons. 2% to 2.5% of the sample is in the top ten clones.

The treatment or condition tag for this specimen amounts to: roughly 20 received Ad26.COV2.S at low or high dose, single or two shots; about 5 received placebo; per-sample allocation not given. For vaccine and placebo recipients, the sequenced repertoires came from samples collected on day 63 after the first injection. Cohort 1b enrolled some 25 adults aged 18-55 years at a single site in Boston, USA, between 29 July and 7 August 2020. Ad26.COV2.S consisted of a replication-incompetent adenovirus type 26 vector by which a prefusion-stabilized SARS-CoV-2 spike protein from the original Wuhan strain was expressed. Overall results and qualifications from the work: Comparable non-spike TCR breadth was observed between vaccine and placebo recipients, consistent with only spike being contained in the vaccine. After vaccination, substantial breadth of spike-specific CD8+ and CD4+ T cell responses was reported. Comparing responses between vaccine doses or regimens was not something the study was powered to do. The authors noted that total T cell responses may have been underestimated by the TCR breadth and depth analyses. Higher spike-specific TCR breadth was observed in Ad26.COV2.S recipients than in placebo recipients (P = 0.0014).

The TCR was taken from a person between 18 and 59 years old who received the Ad26.COV2.S COVID-19 vaccine or a placebo. Sequenced here: peripheral blood, sampled in a trial of Ad26.COV2.S vaccine versus placebo.

The nucleotide sequence is given as TGTGCCAGCAGCCTACGGGGCGAGCAGTACTTC. Translated, this is CASSLRGEQYF. The chain employs TRBV6-2 or TRBV6-3 and TRBJ2-7; the D region possibly corresponds to TRBD2 (5 bases align). Spanning cysteine to phenylalanine, the CDR3 consists of 11 amino acids. The only DNA kept is the CDR3, 33 bases in frame from the first base. V is cut by 6 bases and J by 6 bases, and the space between the germline ends is 9 bases. The germline V gene encodes CDR1 MNHEY and CDR2 SVGEGT.